This T cell receptor (beta chain) was recorded in a study of CD8 T cells in ankylosing spondylitis. General study points: Disease-linked clones were found to be CD8+ and relatively rare in peripheral blood. Typical of ankylosing spondylitis blood, it appeared, was a TCR beta motif of eight highly homologous variants. There was reportedly significant enrichment of clones that were disease-linked in matched ankylosing spondylitis synovial fluid. Some motif variants were previously reported in reactive arthritis synovial fluid and blood.

To note about this clonotype: The antigen remains undetermined.

Quantitative 5'-RACE with molecular barcodes produced the TCR beta libraries. TCRdb itself ran the 5' RACE reads through MiXCR, one entry per CDR3 protein. The table records hundreds of thousands of distinct CDR3 sequences, roughly 17% of them present only once. J gave up 3 bases and V 7 bases, and 10 bases lay outside the gene matches. The CDR3 is 14 amino acids. Germline CDR1 reads SGHRS; CDR2 reads YFSETQ. The receptor's source is a male donor with ankylosing spondylitis. The sample consisted of blood, either unsorted or a sorted T cell fraction (not recorded which). The chain has TRBV5-1 and TRBJ2-7; 7 positions agree with TRBD2. The CDR3 coding sequence is TGCGCCAGCTGGGGGGGTTTAGCCTTCTACGAGCAGTACTTC. Its protein is CASWGGLAFYEQYF.